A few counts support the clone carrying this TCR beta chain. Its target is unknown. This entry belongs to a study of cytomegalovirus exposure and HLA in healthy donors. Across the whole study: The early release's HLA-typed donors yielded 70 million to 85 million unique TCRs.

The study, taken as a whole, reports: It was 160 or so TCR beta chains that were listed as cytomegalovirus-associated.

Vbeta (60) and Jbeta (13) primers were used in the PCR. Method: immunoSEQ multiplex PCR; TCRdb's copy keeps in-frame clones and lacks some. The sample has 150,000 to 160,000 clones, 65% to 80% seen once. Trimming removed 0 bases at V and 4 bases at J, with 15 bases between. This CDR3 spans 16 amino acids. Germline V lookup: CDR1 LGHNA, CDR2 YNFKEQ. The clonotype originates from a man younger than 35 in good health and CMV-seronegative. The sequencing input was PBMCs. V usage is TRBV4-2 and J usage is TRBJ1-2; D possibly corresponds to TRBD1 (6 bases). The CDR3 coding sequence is TGTGCCAGCAGCCAAGAACAGGGTCGGGCATTCTATGGCTACACCTTC. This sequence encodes CASSQEQGRAFYGYTF.